This T cell receptor (beta chain) derives from a study of blood T cells in healthy people across ages. Germline lookup yields CDR1 SQVTM and CDR2 ANQGSEA. The CDR3 is 15 residues long. V lost 6 bases to trimming and J lost 7 bases; unmatched junction nucleotides: 15. Using a J-beta primer mix together with a sample-barcoded 5' primer, a second PCR was run for roughly 6 to 11 cycles. TCRdb recomputed calls from the 5' RACE reads with MiXCR, one row per CDR3 protein. The data show 780,000 or so distinct CDR3 sequences, about 55% seen once. The specimen sequenced was blood. The origin of this receptor is a man aged 80 or over in good health. The chain links TRBV29-1 to TRBJ2-3; TRBD1 agrees at 8 bases. CDR3 nucleotide sequence: TGCAGCGTCGGACAGGGTTCATTAGTCGCCCATACGCAGTATTTT. Its translation: CSVGQGSLVAHTQYF.